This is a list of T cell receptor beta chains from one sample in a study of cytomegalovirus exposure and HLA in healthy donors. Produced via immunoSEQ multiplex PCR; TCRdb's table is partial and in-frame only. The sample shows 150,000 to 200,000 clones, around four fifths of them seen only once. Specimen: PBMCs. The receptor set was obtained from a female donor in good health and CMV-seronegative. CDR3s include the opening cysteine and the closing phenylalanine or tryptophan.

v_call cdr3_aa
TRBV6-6 CASSDPGGPYEQYF
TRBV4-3 CASSLLGPSYEQYF
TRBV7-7 CASSDLTGGSAGELFF
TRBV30 CAFTGQVMSEQYF
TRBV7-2 CASSPQRMMQYF
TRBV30 CAWSGGAGTGVDF
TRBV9 CASSVALGANYGYTF
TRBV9 CASSVDSGGYNEQFF
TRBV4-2 CASSEDRGFGELFF
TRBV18 CASSPETGNEQFF
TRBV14 CASSQAGSPSGGTRRVSPGELFF
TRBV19 CASTAQGYQPQHF
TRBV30 CAWSARQGGDYSNQPQHF
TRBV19 CASSNVLGGGSPLHF
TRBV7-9 CASSLQNSPLHF
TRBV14 CASSQEGGTEAFF
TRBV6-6 CASSYTPRSGQETQYF
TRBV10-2 CASSSSGSAYNEQFF
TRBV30 CAWSEGQGDGYTF
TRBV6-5 CASSTLYEQYF
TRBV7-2 CASSLKRSSTDTQYF
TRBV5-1 CASSTGTGSGTEAFF
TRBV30 CACRRGGNTIYF
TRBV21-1 CASNGKDRQNTGELFF
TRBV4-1 CASSQEGLLNTEAFF
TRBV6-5 CASSYSFSRQETQYF
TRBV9 CASSVSPLQGGEQFF
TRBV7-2 CASSLGLAGGQETQYF
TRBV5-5 CASTFNPTVFGEAFF